This T cell receptor (beta chain) is drawn from a study of identical twins. Whole-study results and caveats: Among out-of-frame alpha sequences shared by twins, low generation probability occurred in excess. The authors noted that invariant MAIT and iNKT cells could partly confound zero-insertion analyses.

Germline CDR1 and CDR2: LGHDT and YNNKEL (reference sequence). V lost 6 bases and J lost 5; bases outside the gene matches: 4. CDR3 size: 13 residues. cDNA molecules carried unique molecular identifiers, and template switching added a universal primer site. TCRdb ran MiXCR on the 5' RACE reads and lists one entry per CDR3 protein. This sample has under 500,000 distinct CDR3 sequences, with about 13% found just once. This clonotype was seen more than once but under ten times. Its antigen is undetermined. The sample was also reused in another study, on yellow fever vaccine responses in identical twins. That source reports: Reportedly, twins' vaccine T cell responses looked partly convergent and partly personalized.

V is TRBV3-1 and J is TRBJ2-7, with 10 positions matching TRBD1. The source is a woman aged 18-35 years in good health. The sequencing sample was made of CD4+ T cells sorted from blood. The CDR3 coding sequence is TGTGCCAGCAGGAGGACAGGGGGTAACGAGCAGTACTTC. It translates to CASRRTGGNEQYF.